Listed below are T cell receptor beta chains from one sample, sequenced in a study of T cell repertoires in cytomegalovirus infection. TCRdb independently ran MiXCR on the reads; one entry per CDR3 protein. Among 480,000 or so distinct CDR3 sequences listed, approximately 11% were seen once. The sample taken for sequencing was PBMCs. These receptors all come from a human donor in good health (CMV status not recorded). Some clones in this sample may be carry-over from other donors' samples. Both conserved end residues are part of each CDR3. D genes are given only for firm matches. For some rows the clone size is stated as once, few or many, or as a class when expanded; others skip it.

clone_size: many; j_call: TRBJ1-1; d_call: TRBD1; v_call: TRBV28; cdr3_aa: CASVTGGRGTEAFF; cdr3_nt: TGTGCCAGTGTGACAGGGGGGCGGGGCACTGAAGCTTTCTTT
clone_size: many; j_call: TRBJ1-4; d_call: NA; v_call: TRBV7-9; cdr3_aa: CASSLAGGKLFF; cdr3_nt: TGTGCCAGCAGCTTAGCAGGGGGAAAACTGTTTTTT
clone_size: many; j_call: TRBJ2-7; d_call: NA; v_call: TRBV12-3/TRBV12-4; cdr3_aa: CASSFATLSHEQYF; cdr3_nt: TGTGCCAGCAGTTTTGCTACCTTAAGCCACGAGCAGTACTTC
clone_size: many; j_call: TRBJ2-7; d_call: NA; v_call: TRBV11-2; cdr3_aa: CASSYGLGRRVPSYEQYF; cdr3_nt: TGTGCCAGCAGCTATGGGCTGGGTCGGAGGGTCCCCTCCTACGAGCAGTACTTC
clone_size: many; j_call: TRBJ1-5; d_call: NA; v_call: TRBV11-2; cdr3_aa: CASSLEVSGSQHF; cdr3_nt: TGTGCCAGCAGCTTAGAAGTAAGTGGGTCCCAGCATTTT
clone_size: many; j_call: TRBJ2-3; d_call: TRBD2; v_call: TRBV11-3; cdr3_aa: CASSSPGLAGTQYF; cdr3_nt: TGTGCCAGCAGTTCCCCGGGACTAGCGGGTACGCAGTATTTT
clone_size: few; j_call: TRBJ1-2; d_call: TRBD1; v_call: TRBV9; cdr3_aa: CASSEVGQEDLYGYTF; cdr3_nt: TGTGCCAGCAGCGAGGTGGGACAGGAGGACCTCTATGGCTACACCTTC
clone_size: many; j_call: TRBJ2-7; d_call: TRBD2; v_call: TRBV27; cdr3_aa: CASRSSLGRAGEQYF; cdr3_nt: TGTGCCAGCAGATCCTCCCTCGGGAGGGCCGGGGAGCAGTACTTC
clone_size: few; j_call: TRBJ1-2; d_call: NA; v_call: TRBV6-5; cdr3_aa: CASSWARLGYGYTF; cdr3_nt: TGTGCCAGCAGTTGGGCCAGATTGGGGTATGGCTACACCTTC
clone_size: many; j_call: TRBJ2-6; d_call: NA; v_call: TRBV6-1; cdr3_aa: CATKGEPGANVLTF; cdr3_nt: TGTGCCACCAAGGGGGAACCTGGGGCCAACGTCCTGACTTTC
clone_size: many; j_call: TRBJ2-5; d_call: TRBD1; v_call: TRBV7-9; cdr3_aa: CASSPVEYRGQETQYF; cdr3_nt: TGTGCCAGCAGCCCCGTCGAGTACAGGGGGCAAGAGACCCAGTACTTC
clone_size: many; j_call: TRBJ1-5; d_call: NA; v_call: TRBV7-6; cdr3_aa: CASSLTDSINQPQHF; cdr3_nt: TGTGCCAGCAGCTTGACTGACAGCATAAATCAGCCCCAGCATTTT
clone_size: many; j_call: TRBJ2-2; d_call: NA; v_call: TRBV7-8; cdr3_aa: CASSSGGGARELFF; cdr3_nt: TGTGCCAGCAGCTCGGGCGGAGGGGCCAGGGAGCTGTTTTTT
clone_size: NA; j_call: TRBJ1-1; d_call: TRBD1; v_call: TRBV5-1; cdr3_aa: CASRPTGGMYTEAFF; cdr3_nt: TGCGCCAGCAGGCCCACAGGGGGAATGTACACTGAAGCTTTCTTT
clone_size: few; j_call: TRBJ1-1; d_call: TRBD1; v_call: TRBV2; cdr3_aa: CASTGTGPTEAFF; cdr3_nt: TGTGCCAGTACCGGGACAGGCCCTACTGAAGCTTTCTTT
clone_size: NA; j_call: TRBJ2-4; d_call: NA; v_call: TRBV12-3/TRBV12-4; cdr3_aa: CASRSGVAKNIQYF; cdr3_nt: TGTGCCAGCAGATCCGGGGTAGCCAAAAACATTCAGTACTTC
clone_size: many; j_call: TRBJ2-5; d_call: TRBD1; v_call: TRBV28; cdr3_aa: CASLRQGQETQYF; cdr3_nt: TGTGCCAGCCTTCGACAGGGGCAAGAGACCCAGTACTTC
clone_size: NA; j_call: TRBJ1-1; d_call: NA; v_call: TRBV12-3/TRBV12-4; cdr3_aa: CASTRPGGVTEAFF; cdr3_nt: TGTGCCAGCACTCGGCCCGGCGGGGTCACTGAAGCTTTCTTT
clone_size: NA; j_call: TRBJ1-1; d_call: NA; v_call: TRBV5-1; cdr3_aa: CASSFSRGNWNTEAFF; cdr3_nt: TGCGCCAGCAGCTTTAGCAGGGGCAACTGGAACACTGAAGCTTTCTTT
clone_size: few; j_call: TRBJ1-5; d_call: NA; v_call: TRBV27; cdr3_aa: CASSLRGDSQPQHF; cdr3_nt: TGTGCCAGCAGTCTTAGGGGGGATAGTCAGCCCCAGCATTTT
clone_size: many; j_call: TRBJ2-1; d_call: NA; v_call: TRBV19; cdr3_aa: CASSIGADEQFF; cdr3_nt: TGTGCCAGTAGTATTGGGGCAGATGAGCAGTTCTTC
clone_size: NA; j_call: TRBJ2-2; d_call: NA; v_call: TRBV19; cdr3_aa: CASSMLGHTGELFF; cdr3_nt: TGTGCCAGTAGTATGCTTGGGCACACCGGGGAGCTGTTTTTT
clone_size: NA; j_call: TRBJ2-2; d_call: NA; v_call: TRBV7-9; cdr3_aa: CASSLEEGPNTGELFF; cdr3_nt: TGTGCCAGCAGCTTAGAGGAGGGCCCGAACACCGGGGAGCTGTTTTTT
clone_size: NA; j_call: TRBJ2-5; d_call: NA; v_call: TRBV7-9; cdr3_aa: CASSLGVWETQYF; cdr3_nt: TGTGCCAGCAGCTTGGGAGTATGGGAGACCCAGTACTTC
clone_size: NA; j_call: TRBJ1-5; d_call: TRBD1; v_call: TRBV4-1; cdr3_aa: CARSQEGAGDNQPQHF; cdr3_nt: TGCGCTAGAAGCCAAGAGGGGGCAGGCGATAATCAGCCCCAGCATTTT
clone_size: many; j_call: TRBJ2-1; d_call: NA; v_call: TRBV7-9; cdr3_aa: CASSLLTGTYNEQFF; cdr3_nt: TGTGCCAGCAGCCTCCTGACCGGGACCTACAATGAGCAGTTCTTC
clone_size: few; j_call: TRBJ2-1; d_call: NA; v_call: TRBV5-4; cdr3_aa: CAGHRGGVYNEQFF; cdr3_nt: TGTGCCGGCCATAGAGGCGGGGTGTACAATGAGCAGTTCTTC
clone_size: many; j_call: TRBJ1-1; d_call: NA; v_call: TRBV29-1; cdr3_aa: CSVAPRGGTEAFF; cdr3_nt: TGCAGCGTTGCCCCTCGGGGGGGAACTGAAGCTTTCTTT
clone_size: many; j_call: TRBJ2-7; d_call: NA; v_call: TRBV7-8; cdr3_aa: CASSLAQNHYEQYF; cdr3_nt: TGTGCCAGCAGCTTAGCCCAGAACCACTACGAGCAGTACTTC
clone_size: few; j_call: TRBJ1-5; d_call: NA; v_call: TRBV6-6; cdr3_aa: CASSYRDPGASNQPQHF; cdr3_nt: TGTGCCAGCAGTTACCGCGATCCGGGGGCGAGCAATCAGCCCCAGCATTTT
clone_size: many; j_call: TRBJ2-2; d_call: NA; v_call: TRBV7-9; cdr3_aa: CASSLDSTSAGELFF; cdr3_nt: TGTGCCAGCAGCTTAGACTCCACGAGCGCCGGGGAGCTGTTTTTT
clone_size: many; j_call: TRBJ1-3; d_call: TRBD1; v_call: TRBV7-8; cdr3_aa: CASSLVGTGSGNTIYF; cdr3_nt: TGTGCCAGCAGCTTAGTTGGGACAGGGTCTGGAAACACCATATATTTT
clone_size: NA; j_call: TRBJ2-5; d_call: NA; v_call: TRBV5-1; cdr3_aa: CASSYQGTEETQYF; cdr3_nt: TGCGCCAGCAGCTACCAGGGGACGGAGGAGACCCAGTACTTC
clone_size: few; j_call: TRBJ1-1; d_call: NA; v_call: TRBV13; cdr3_aa: CASSFTGYASSEAFF; cdr3_nt: TGTGCCAGCAGCTTTACAGGATATGCCAGCAGTGAAGCTTTCTTT
clone_size: many; j_call: TRBJ1-1; d_call: TRBD1; v_call: TRBV10-3; cdr3_aa: CAIRDEMTGTNTEAFF; cdr3_nt: TGTGCCATCAGAGACGAAATGACAGGGACGAACACTGAAGCTTTCTTT
clone_size: many; j_call: TRBJ2-2; d_call: TRBD2; v_call: TRBV11-2; cdr3_aa: CASSSIAGINTGELFF; cdr3_nt: TGTGCCAGCAGCTCGATAGCGGGGATTAACACCGGGGAGCTGTTTTTT
clone_size: NA; j_call: TRBJ2-2; d_call: NA; v_call: TRBV4-2; cdr3_aa: CASSQGGELFF; cdr3_nt: TGTGCCAGCAGCCAAGGCGGGGAGCTGTTTTTT